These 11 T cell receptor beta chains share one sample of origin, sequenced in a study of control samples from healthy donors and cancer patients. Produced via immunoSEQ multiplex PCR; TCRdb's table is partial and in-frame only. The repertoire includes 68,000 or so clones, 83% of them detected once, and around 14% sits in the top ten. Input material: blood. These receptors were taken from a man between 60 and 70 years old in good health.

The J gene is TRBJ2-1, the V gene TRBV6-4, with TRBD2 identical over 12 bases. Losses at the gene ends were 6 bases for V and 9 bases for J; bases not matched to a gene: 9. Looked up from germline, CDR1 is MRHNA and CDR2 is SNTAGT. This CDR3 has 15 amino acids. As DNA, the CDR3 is TGTGCCAGCAGCACCCTAGCGGGAGGGCCGGGTGAGCAGTTCTTC. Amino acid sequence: CASSTLAGGPGEQFF.

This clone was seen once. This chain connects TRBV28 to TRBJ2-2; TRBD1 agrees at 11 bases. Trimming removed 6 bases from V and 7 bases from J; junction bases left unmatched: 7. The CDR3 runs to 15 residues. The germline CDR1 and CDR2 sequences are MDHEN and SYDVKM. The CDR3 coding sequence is TGTGCCAGCAGCAGCCCGGGACAGGGGGTCGGGGAGCTGTTTTTT. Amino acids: CASSSPGQGVGELFF.

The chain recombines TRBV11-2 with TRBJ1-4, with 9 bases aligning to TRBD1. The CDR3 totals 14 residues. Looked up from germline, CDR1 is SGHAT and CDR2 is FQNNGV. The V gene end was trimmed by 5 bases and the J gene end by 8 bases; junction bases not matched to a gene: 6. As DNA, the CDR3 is TGTGCCAGCAGCCCACAGGGGGCAAGAGAAAAACTGTTTTTT. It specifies CASSPQGAREKLFF.

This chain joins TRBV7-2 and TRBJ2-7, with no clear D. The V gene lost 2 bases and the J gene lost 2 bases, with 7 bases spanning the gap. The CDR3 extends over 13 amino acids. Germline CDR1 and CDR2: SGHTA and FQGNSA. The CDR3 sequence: CASSLWGTYEQYF. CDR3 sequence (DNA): TGTGCCAGCAGCTTATGGGGAACCTACGAGCAGTACTTC.

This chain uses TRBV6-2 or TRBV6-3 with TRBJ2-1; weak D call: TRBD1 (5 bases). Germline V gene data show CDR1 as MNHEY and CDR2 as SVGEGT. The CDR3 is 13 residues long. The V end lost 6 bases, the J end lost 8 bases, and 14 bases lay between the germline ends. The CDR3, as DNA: TGTGCCAGCAGCCCCCGCATAGGGGATGAGCAGTTCTTC. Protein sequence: CASSPRIGDEQFF.

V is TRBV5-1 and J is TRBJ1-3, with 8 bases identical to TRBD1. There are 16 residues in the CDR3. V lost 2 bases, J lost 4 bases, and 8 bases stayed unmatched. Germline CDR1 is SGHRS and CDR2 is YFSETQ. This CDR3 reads CASSLPTGQGGNTIYF. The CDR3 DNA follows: TGCGCCAGCAGCTTACCTACCGGACAGGGAGGAAACACCATATATTTT.

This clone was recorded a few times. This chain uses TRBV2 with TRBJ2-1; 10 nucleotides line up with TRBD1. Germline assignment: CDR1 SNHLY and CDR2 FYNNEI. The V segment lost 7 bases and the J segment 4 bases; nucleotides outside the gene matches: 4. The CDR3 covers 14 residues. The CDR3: CASITGQGYNEQFF. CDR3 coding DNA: TGTGCCAGCATTACGGGACAGGGGTACAATGAGCAGTTCTTC.

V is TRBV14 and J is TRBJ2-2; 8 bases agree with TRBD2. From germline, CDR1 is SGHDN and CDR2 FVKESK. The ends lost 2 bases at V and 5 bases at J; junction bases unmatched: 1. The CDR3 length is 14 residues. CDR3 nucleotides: TGTGCCAGCAGCCAACCTAGCGGGACCGGGGAGCTGTTTTTT. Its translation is CASSQPSGTGELFF.

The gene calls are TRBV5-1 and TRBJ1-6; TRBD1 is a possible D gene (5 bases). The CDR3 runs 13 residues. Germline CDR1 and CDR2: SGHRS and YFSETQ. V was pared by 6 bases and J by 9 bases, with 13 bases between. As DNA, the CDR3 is TGCGCCAGCAAGGGAGGGGCAGGTTCACCCCTCCACTTT. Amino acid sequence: CASKGGAGSPLHF. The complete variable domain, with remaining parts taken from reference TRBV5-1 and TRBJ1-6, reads KAGVTQTPRYLIKTRGQQVTLSCSPISGHRSVSWYQQTPGQGLQFLFEYFSETQRNKGNFPGRFSGRQFSNSRSEMNVSTLELGDSALYLCASKGGAGSPLHFGNGTRLTVT.

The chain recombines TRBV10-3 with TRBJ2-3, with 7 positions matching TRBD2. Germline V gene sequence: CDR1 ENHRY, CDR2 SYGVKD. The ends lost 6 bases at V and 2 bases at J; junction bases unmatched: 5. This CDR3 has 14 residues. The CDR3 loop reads CAIRRAGATDTQYF. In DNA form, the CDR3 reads TGTGCCATCAGGAGGGCGGGAGCCACAGATACGCAGTATTTT.

In DNA, the CDR3 is TGTGCCAGTAGTATAGGTATTAACAGGCCGGTACACAATCAGCCCCAGCATTTT. Translated, it gives CASSIGINRPVHNQPQHF. The genes are TRBV19 and TRBJ1-5; D perhaps matches TRBD1 (5 bases). This CDR3 is 18 amino acids long. The germline V and J ends were trimmed by 1 base and 3 bases, with 19 bases remaining between them. Germline V gene lookup returns CDR1 LNHDA and CDR2 SQIVND (reference sequence).